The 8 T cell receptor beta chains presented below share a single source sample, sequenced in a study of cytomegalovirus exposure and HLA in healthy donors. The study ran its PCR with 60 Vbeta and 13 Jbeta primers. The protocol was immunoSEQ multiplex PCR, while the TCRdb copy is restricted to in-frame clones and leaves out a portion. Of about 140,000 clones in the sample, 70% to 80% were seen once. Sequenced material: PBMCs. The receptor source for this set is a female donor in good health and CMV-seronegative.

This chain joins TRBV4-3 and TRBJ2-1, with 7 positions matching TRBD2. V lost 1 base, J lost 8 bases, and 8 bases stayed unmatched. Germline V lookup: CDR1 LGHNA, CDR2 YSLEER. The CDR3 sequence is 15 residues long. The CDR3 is CASSQGRQRGYEQFF. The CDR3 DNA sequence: TGCGCCAGCAGCCAAGGGAGGCAGCGGGGCTATGAGCAGTTCTTC.

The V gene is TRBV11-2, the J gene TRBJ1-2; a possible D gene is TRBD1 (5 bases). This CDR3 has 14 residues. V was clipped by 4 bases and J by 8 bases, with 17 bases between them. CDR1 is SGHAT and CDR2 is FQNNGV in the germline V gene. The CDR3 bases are TGTGCCAGCAGCTCCGACAGAACTATCGGAGGCTACACCTTC. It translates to CASSSDRTIGGYTF.

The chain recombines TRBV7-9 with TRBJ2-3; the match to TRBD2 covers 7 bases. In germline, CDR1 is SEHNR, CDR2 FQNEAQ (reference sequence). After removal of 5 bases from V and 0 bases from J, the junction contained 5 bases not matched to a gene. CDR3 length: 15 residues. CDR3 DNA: TGTGCCAGCAGCCCTAGCGGACCTAGCACAGATACGCAGTATTTT. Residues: CASSPSGPSTDTQYF. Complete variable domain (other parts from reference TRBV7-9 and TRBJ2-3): DTGVSQNPRHKITKRGQNVTFRCDPISEHNRLYWYRQTLGQGPEFLTYFQNEAQLEKSRLLSDRFSAERPKGSFSTLEIQRTEQGDSAMYLCASSPSGPSTDTQYFGPGTRLTVL.

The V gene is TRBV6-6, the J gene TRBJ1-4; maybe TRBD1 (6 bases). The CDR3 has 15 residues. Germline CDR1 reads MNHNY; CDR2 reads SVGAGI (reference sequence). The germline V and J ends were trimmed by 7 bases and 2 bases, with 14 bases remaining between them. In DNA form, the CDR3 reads TGTGCCAGCAAAGCAGGGGTCGGGACTAATGAAAAACTGTTTTTT. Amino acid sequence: CASKAGVGTNEKLFF.

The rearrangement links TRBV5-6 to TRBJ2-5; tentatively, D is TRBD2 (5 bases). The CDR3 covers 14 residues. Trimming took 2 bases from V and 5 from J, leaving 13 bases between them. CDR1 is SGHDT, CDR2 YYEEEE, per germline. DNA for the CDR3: TGTGCCAGCAGCTTAGTTCTAGAGGGTGAGACCCAGTACTTC. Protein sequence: CASSLVLEGETQYF.

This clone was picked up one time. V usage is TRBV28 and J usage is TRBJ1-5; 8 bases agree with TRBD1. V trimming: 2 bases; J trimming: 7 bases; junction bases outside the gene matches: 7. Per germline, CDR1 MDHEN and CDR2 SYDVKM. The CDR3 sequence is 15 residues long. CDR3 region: CASSLGGDRTQPQHF. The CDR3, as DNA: TGTGCCAGCAGTTTAGGCGGGGACAGGACACAGCCCCAGCATTTT.

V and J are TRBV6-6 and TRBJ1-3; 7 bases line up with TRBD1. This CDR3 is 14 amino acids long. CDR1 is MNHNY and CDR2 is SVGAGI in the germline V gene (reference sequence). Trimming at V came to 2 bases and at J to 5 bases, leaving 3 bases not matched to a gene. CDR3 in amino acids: CASSYDRARNTIYF. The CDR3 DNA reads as TGTGCCAGCAGTTACGACAGGGCCCGAAACACCATATATTTT.

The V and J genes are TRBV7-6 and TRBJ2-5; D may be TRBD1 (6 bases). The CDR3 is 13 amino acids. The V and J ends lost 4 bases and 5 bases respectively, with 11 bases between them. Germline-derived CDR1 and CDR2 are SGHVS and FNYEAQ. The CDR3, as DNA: TGTGCCAGCAGCTCAGGGGTTTGGGAGACCCAGTACTTC. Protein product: CASSSGVWETQYF.